This T cell receptor beta chain was documented in a study of shared clonotypes between healthy human individuals. Looking at the study overall: Per-donor plates numbered three CD4 naive, three CD4 memory, two CD8 naive and one CD8 memory.

This clone appeared a single time. The CDR3 contains 15 residues. Germline V CDR1 and CDR2: MNHEY, SVGAGI. Trimming removed 6 bases from V and 8 bases from J; junction bases left unmatched: 16. Here immunoSEQ multiplex PCR was the method, and the copy in TCRdb shows in-frame clones only, minus some. The sample records about 2 million clones, just under 95% being singletons. CD8 cells classed as naive were CD45RO-negative and positively selected for CCR7, excluding terminally differentiated effector memory CD45RA+ cells. This chain joins TRBV6-5 and TRBJ2-7; 7 bases agree with TRBD1. The source is a man between 18 and 35 years old in good health. The sample consisted of naive CD8+ T cells sorted from blood. The CDR3 DNA reads TGTGCCAGCAGCCCGACAGGGCCTCCGAGCCCCCAGCAGTACTTC. Residues: CASSPTGPPSPQQYF.